This entry is about one T cell receptor (beta chain). The antigen this receptor binds is unknown. Nothing much larger sits one base from this clone, and base qualities are not available. The TCR beta CDR3 regions were amplified from RNA transcripts. A first-round RT-PCR of the TCR CDR3 used the HTBI primer set with the Qiagen OneStep RT-PCR kit. Libraries were constructed in a second round of multiplex PCR, after which size selection and purification were carried out. Paired-end sequencing of the libraries was performed with 100 bp reads on an Illumina HiSeq2000. The paper's processing steps were these. SOAPnuke was used to process the raw data, removing reads that contained adapters or uncalled bases, had a mean Phred below 15, or lacked an exact match to the constant primer or identifier. High-quality paired reads were merged with COPE v1.2.5, and unique nucleotide sequences were defined as clonotypes. MiTCR v1.1 was used to align the clonotypes against IMGT TRBV, TRBD and TRBJ reference segments. The analysis was restricted to V-J combinations with a frequency above 0.0001, which together covered roughly 99% of the repertoires. The TCS score was defined as F50 (clonal expansion) divided by E x V (chaos), with BLOSUM62-based TCRdist calculated between CDR3 peptides within each V-J. Welch's t-statistics and random forest reduced several hundred V-J features to roughly 13, which were used in a naive Bayes classifier (R e1071). Thyroid-blood repertoire similarity was quantified with the Morisita-Horn index. In TCRdb, the public reads were trimmed at Q25 with fastp and aligned with MiXCR, with productive beta chains retained. Every distinct CDR3 protein forms one entry, paired with its most common genes and DNA. These V and J calls are TCRdb output, not the study's own analysis. This sample holds hundreds of thousands of distinct CDR3 sequences; 35% to 40% were observed only once. 8% to 9% of the sample belongs to the ten largest clones.

This entry is derived from a study of T cells in Graves' hyperthyroidism and ophthalmopathy (dated by TCRdb to between 2018 and 2020). About the investigation overall: Peripheral blood was sampled at the time of initial diagnosis, prior to any treatment. Whether ophthalmopathy could be predicted prospectively was tested in an independent validation cohort made up of under 20 hyperthyroidism patients plus 17 patients who later progressed to ophthalmopathy. The roughly 91 discovery patients were randomly divided into training and test sets at a 7:3 ratio. Thyroid tissue and blood T-cell repertoires from six or seven Graves' hyperthyroidism patients were also compared in the study. Once sampling was done, hyperthyroidism patients were given methimazole at a starting dose of 30 mg daily, whereas ophthalmopathy patients were given high-dose intravenous methylprednisolone. The paper describes TCR Vbeta CDR3 sequencing of some 130 peripheral blood samples, made up of 43 ophthalmopathy patients, 70 to 75 hyperthyroidism patients and about 17 progressor patients. A discovery cohort of 95 to 100 patients, roughly 43 with Graves' ophthalmopathy and about 58 with stable Graves' hyperthyroidism, was used to find distinguishing TCR V-J signatures.

Its CDR3 holds 15 amino acids, cysteine through phenylalanine. The retained sequence is limited to the CDR3, 45 bases, with the frame set at the first base. V loses 1 base of germline sequence and J loses 1 base, and the interval between the two ends is 10 bases. CDR1 and CDR2, looked up from the germline V gene, are SNHLY and FYNNEI. Stable Graves' hyperthyroidism was defined as no progression to ophthalmopathy during 18 months of follow-up. The hyperthyroidism patients were between 18 and 65 years old and newly diagnosed, with a disease duration of less than 2 months. Any patient with an uncontrolled infection, another autoimmune disease, pregnancy or lactation was excluded. Diagnoses were established on the basis of clinical symptoms, serum thyroxine and TRAb, thyroid ultrasound, and orbital computed tomography. PBMCs were separated from 10 ml of fresh peripheral blood using Ficoll-Paque density gradient centrifugation. Trizol reagent was used to extract total RNA, and RNA quality was then checked on an Agilent 2100 Bioanalyzer.

Results and caveats for the whole study, not just this receptor: During validation, the model predicted progression to ophthalmopathy a median of around 6 months ahead of onset, with almost 71% sensitivity and 72.22% specificity. In cross-validation, a model built on a 13 V-J signature told ophthalmopathy apart from stable hyperthyroidism with about 90% sensitivity and around 83% specificity, and in testing the same model reached 80%/75%. No statistical method was used to set the sample size in advance, and investigators knew the group allocation. Most expanded thyroid clonotypes (frequency above 0.001) were also detected in blood, suggesting blood repertoires may reflect thyroid immune responses.

Recombination connected TRBV2 to TRBJ1-1, with an unclear D gene assignment. Sequenced sample: blood. The clonotype originates from a man younger than 30 with Graves' hyperthyroidism. The DNA is as follows: TGTGCCAGCAGTGAAGGGCCCCTACCGAACACTGAAGCTTTCTTT. The resulting protein is CASSEGPLPNTEAFF.